The present TCR beta chain was sequenced within a study of post-analysis software for immune sequencing data. Turning to the study itself: Multiple sclerosis in the patients followed relapsing-remitting, secondary progressive and progressive-relapsing courses.

This clonotype came up a few times. The antigen remains undetermined. Germline is not matched at one junction end, which may reflect a read error. The study, taken as a whole, reports: There was significantly lower normalized Chao1 diversity in multiple sclerosis patients than in controls. Higher frequency in patients than in controls was seen for about five TRBV segments, with TRBV5-6, TRBV5-1 and TRBV20-1 among them.

Each TCR beta cDNA library carried unique molecular identifiers. Roughly 500,000 cDNA molecules were obtained per 1 to 10 million input T cells. Via MiXCR, TCRdb re-called the PCR reads, giving one row per CDR3 protein. The table shows about 760,000 distinct CDR3 sequences, with 25% to 30% occurring only once. The germline CDR1 and CDR2 sequences are SNHLY and FYNNEI. The CDR3 loop spans 13 amino acids. The rearrangement links TRBV2 to TRBJ1-4; possible D gene TRBD1, 5 bases. The sample consisted of blood. The TCR was taken from a girl aged 10-17 years with multiple sclerosis. The CDR3 protein is CASNEGAGEKLFF. The CDR3 DNA reads as TGTGCCAGCAATGAAGGGGCGGGCGAAAAACTGTTTTTT.